This TCR beta chain originates from a study of T cells in Graves' hyperthyroidism and ophthalmopathy. V was shortened by 7 bases and J by 1 base, with 18 bases between the two germline ends. There are 15 residues in the CDR3. CDR1 is DFQATT, CDR2 SNEGSKA, per germline (reference sequence). TCR beta CDR3 sequences were amplified from RNA transcripts. TCR CDR3 underwent first-round RT-PCR with the HTBI primer set. TCRdb reprocessed the multiplex PCR reads with MiXCR, giving one entry per CDR3 protein. The sample lists about 590,000 distinct CDR3 sequences; approximately 15% were seen once. General study points: Patients with ophthalmopathy were separated from those with stable hyperthyroidism by a 13 V-J model.

Patients were excluded for uncontrolled infection, other autoimmune disease, pregnancy or lactation. With respect to this clonotype: Its target is unknown. A much more abundant neighbour one base away suggests this may be a read error.

The V call is TRBV20-1, the J call TRBJ2-3; maybe TRBD1 (6 bases). The sequence derives from a woman between 18 and 29 years old with Graves' ophthalmopathy. Sample: blood. This CDR3 is CSVPQGLSGTDTQYF. In DNA, the CDR3 is TGCAGTGTCCCCCAGGGGCTATCTGGCACAGATACGCAGTATTTT.